These T cell receptor beta chains were read from a single sample in a study of identical twins. In TCRdb, the 5' RACE reads were re-called with MiXCR into one record per CDR3 protein. There are under 300,000 distinct CDR3 sequences in the sample; about 8.9% occur only once, and about 3% lies in the top ten. Separately, the same data were catalogued under a study of yellow fever vaccine responses in identical twins.

Sequenced material: CD8+ T cells sorted from blood. The source of these receptors is a woman between 18 and 29 years old in good health. Each CDR3 is given with its conserved first and last residue. Each record gives: V gene, D gene, clone size, J gene, CDR3 protein, CDR3 DNA. D genes are given only for firm matches. The size of a clone is reported for some rows only, either as once, few or many, or as a class for expanded clones.

v_gene: TRBV29-1; d_gene: TRBD2; abundance: many; j_gene: TRBJ2-7; CDR3aa: CSVLAGGPYEQYF; CDR3nt: TGCAGCGTTTTGGCGGGAGGGCCCTACGAGCAGTACTTC
v_gene: TRBV28; d_gene: TRBD1; abundance: -; j_gene: TRBJ1-5; CDR3aa: CATESGGNGPQHF; CDR3nt: TGTGCCACCGAATCAGGGGGGAATGGTCCCCAGCATTTT
v_gene: TRBV9; d_gene: -; abundance: -; j_gene: TRBJ2-1; CDR3aa: CASSVLQGVNEQFF; CDR3nt: TGTGCCAGCAGCGTATTACAGGGTGTCAATGAGCAGTTCTTC
v_gene: TRBV10-3; d_gene: TRBD1; abundance: -; j_gene: TRBJ2-3; CDR3aa: CATGDRAADTQYF; CDR3nt: TGTGCCACAGGGGACAGGGCGGCAGATACGCAGTATTTT
v_gene: TRBV29-1; d_gene: -; abundance: many; j_gene: TRBJ1-2; CDR3aa: CSVDRQIYGYTF; CDR3nt: TGCAGCGTTGATCGGCAGATTTATGGCTACACCTTC
v_gene: TRBV5-1; d_gene: TRBD2; abundance: few; j_gene: TRBJ2-3; CDR3aa: CASSLGLAGGSTDTQYF; CDR3nt: TGCGCCAGCAGCTTGGGACTAGCGGGGGGGAGCACAGATACGCAGTATTTT
v_gene: TRBV4-3; d_gene: -; abundance: many; j_gene: TRBJ1-6; CDR3aa: CASSQDLNSPLHF; CDR3nt: TGCGCCAGCAGCCAAGATCTCAATTCACCCCTCCACTTT
v_gene: TRBV9; d_gene: -; abundance: few; j_gene: TRBJ2-2; CDR3aa: CASSVGGWAGGPNTGELFF; CDR3nt: TGTGCCAGCAGCGTAGGGGGATGGGCGGGTGGACCTAACACCGGGGAGCTGTTTTTT
v_gene: TRBV27; d_gene: TRBD2; abundance: many; j_gene: TRBJ2-4; CDR3aa: CASSPGTTKNIQYF; CDR3nt: TGTGCCAGCTCCCCCGGGACTACCAAAAACATTCAGTACTTC
v_gene: TRBV4-1; d_gene: -; abundance: few; j_gene: TRBJ2-1; CDR3aa: CASSQKLDTHEQFF; CDR3nt: TGCGCCAGCAGCCAAAAACTAGATACGCATGAGCAGTTCTTC
v_gene: TRBV12-3/TRBV12-4; d_gene: -; abundance: many; j_gene: TRBJ1-5; CDR3aa: CASSSRVDQPQHF; CDR3nt: TGTGCCAGCAGTTCTAGGGTGGATCAGCCCCAGCATTTT
v_gene: TRBV27; d_gene: TRBD2; abundance: few; j_gene: TRBJ2-5; CDR3aa: CASSAREGLAAQYF; CDR3nt: TGTGCCAGCAGTGCCAGGGAGGGGCTCGCGGCCCAGTACTTC
v_gene: TRBV29-1; d_gene: TRBD2; abundance: -; j_gene: TRBJ2-1; CDR3aa: CSVGREGPHNEQFF; CDR3nt: TGCAGCGTTGGGCGGGAGGGCCCTCACAATGAGCAGTTCTTC
v_gene: TRBV7-9; d_gene: TRBD2; abundance: few; j_gene: TRBJ2-1; CDR3aa: CASSGGGERLRNEQFF; CDR3nt: TGTGCCAGCAGCGGTGGGGGGGAGCGGCTTAGGAATGAGCAGTTCTTC
v_gene: TRBV28; d_gene: -; abundance: many; j_gene: TRBJ2-7; CDR3aa: CASSAGVEQYF; CDR3nt: TGTGCCAGCAGTGCAGGGGTCGAGCAGTACTTC
v_gene: TRBV25-1; d_gene: -; abundance: -; j_gene: TRBJ2-5; CDR3aa: CASSEGGSQETQYF; CDR3nt: TGTGCCAGCAGTGAGGGGGGTTCCCAAGAGACCCAGTACTTC
v_gene: TRBV4-1; d_gene: TRBD2; abundance: many; j_gene: TRBJ2-1; CDR3aa: CASDREAGSDEQFF; CDR3nt: TGCGCCAGCGACCGGGAGGCAGGGTCGGATGAGCAGTTCTTC
v_gene: TRBV20-1; d_gene: -; abundance: -; j_gene: TRBJ2-4; CDR3aa: CSARALGSNIQYF; CDR3nt: TGCAGTGCTAGAGCCCTGGGGAGTAACATTCAGTACTTC
v_gene: TRBV29-1; d_gene: TRBD2; abundance: -; j_gene: TRBJ2-2; CDR3aa: CSVEGLTSGRRKSGELFF; CDR3nt: TGCAGCGTTGAAGGGTTAACTAGCGGGAGGAGAAAATCCGGGGAGCTGTTTTTT
v_gene: TRBV5-1; d_gene: -; abundance: few; j_gene: TRBJ2-7; CDR3aa: CASSLEEGRPREQYF; CDR3nt: TGCGCCAGCAGCTTGGAAGAGGGACGACCGCGAGAGCAGTACTTC
v_gene: TRBV4-1; d_gene: -; abundance: few; j_gene: TRBJ2-1; CDR3aa: CASSQEPPGGYNEQFF; CDR3nt: TGCGCCAGCAGCCAAGAACCTCCTGGGGGGTACAATGAGCAGTTCTTC
v_gene: TRBV5-6; d_gene: TRBD1; abundance: -; j_gene: TRBJ2-5; CDR3aa: CASSLGGWETQYF; CDR3nt: TGTGCCAGCAGCCTAGGGGGCTGGGAGACCCAGTACTTC
v_gene: TRBV3-1; d_gene: TRBD1; abundance: many; j_gene: TRBJ2-7; CDR3aa: CASSPGTGPYEQYF; CDR3nt: TGTGCCAGCAGTCCCGGGACAGGGCCCTACGAGCAGTACTTC
v_gene: TRBV4-3; d_gene: -; abundance: few; j_gene: TRBJ2-7; CDR3aa: CASSQDVVSYTYEQYF; CDR3nt: TGCGCCAGCAGCCAAGATGTCGTAAGCTACACCTACGAGCAGTACTTC
v_gene: TRBV11-1; d_gene: -; abundance: many; j_gene: TRBJ2-2; CDR3aa: CASSHKTSTGANTGELFF; CDR3nt: TGTGCCAGCAGCCACAAAACCTCGACAGGTGCAAACACCGGGGAGCTGTTTTTT
v_gene: TRBV7-9; d_gene: -; abundance: -; j_gene: TRBJ1-2; CDR3aa: CASSSPDRSYGYTF; CDR3nt: TGTGCCAGCAGCTCGCCGGACAGATCCTATGGCTACACCTTC
v_gene: TRBV6-5; d_gene: TRBD1; abundance: -; j_gene: TRBJ1-2; CDR3aa: CASSYQGAPGYTF; CDR3nt: TGTGCCAGCAGTTACCAGGGGGCGCCTGGCTACACCTTC
v_gene: TRBV7-6; d_gene: TRBD2; abundance: many; j_gene: TRBJ2-1; CDR3aa: CASSLGGRGDWDEQFF; CDR3nt: TGTGCCAGCAGCTTAGGCGGGAGGGGGGACTGGGATGAGCAGTTCTTC
v_gene: TRBV27; d_gene: TRBD2; abundance: -; j_gene: TRBJ2-1; CDR3aa: CASSIEPGLAVNEQFF; CDR3nt: TGTGCCAGCAGTATAGAACCGGGACTAGCGGTGAATGAGCAGTTCTTC
v_gene: TRBV3-1; d_gene: -; abundance: -; j_gene: TRBJ2-1; CDR3aa: CASSQLDYSYNEQFF; CDR3nt: TGTGCCAGCAGCCAATTGGACTACTCCTACAATGAGCAGTTCTTC
v_gene: TRBV5-1; d_gene: -; abundance: many; j_gene: TRBJ2-1; CDR3aa: CASSLVGVGYNEQFF; CDR3nt: TGCGCCAGCAGCTTGGTTGGGGTAGGGTACAATGAGCAGTTCTTC
v_gene: TRBV10-3; d_gene: -; abundance: -; j_gene: TRBJ1-1; CDR3aa: CAISESTGTEAFF; CDR3nt: TGTGCCATCAGTGAGTCCACCGGCACTGAAGCTTTCTTT
v_gene: TRBV7-3; d_gene: -; abundance: -; j_gene: TRBJ2-7; CDR3aa: CASSLRPLMPHEQYF; CDR3nt: TGTGCCAGCAGCTTAAGACCCTTGATGCCCCACGAGCAGTACTTC